Below, one TCR beta chain is given with its context. Its antigen is undetermined. This entry comes from a study of a mutant IDH1 vaccine in newly diagnosed glioma. Time point reported: week 5, during vaccination. Vaccination comprised doses that each held 300 ug of mutant IDH1 20-mer peptide, plus topical imiquimod. Using immunoSEQ multiplex PCR, the repertoire was profiled, and TCRdb retains in-frame clones only, with some absent. This table has about 25,000 clones, about 77% appearing once. In germline, CDR1 is SGHNT, CDR2 YYREEE (reference sequence). The length of the CDR3 is 12 residues. V lost 4 bases, J lost 3 bases, and 6 bases lay in between.

The chain recombines TRBV5-4 with TRBJ2-3; D unclear. This clonotype was sampled from a man in his forties with glioma. The sample was PBMCs, taken from a glioma patient whose treatment included an IDH1 peptide vaccine. The CDR3 nucleotides are TGTGCCAGCAGCCCCCAGACAGATACGCAGTATTTT. Translation: CASSPQTDTQYF.